This is a list of T cell receptor beta chains from one sample in a study of T cell responses to AZD1222 COVID-19 vaccine. Data came from immunoSEQ multiplex PCR; TCRdb stores just in-frame clones and leaves some out. Of some 130,000 clones detected, approximately 84% appear once; the ten largest clones hold 20% to 25%. Source: peripheral blood, taken on day 0 of AZD1222 vaccination. All receptors derive from an adult in good health. Both conserved end residues are part of each CDR3. Each record gives: D gene, clone size, J gene, V gene, CDR3 protein, CDR3 DNA. D genes are given only for firm matches. The listing skips clone size in some rows; elsewhere it reads once, few, many or a size class.

D gene: TRBD2; clone size: -; J gene: TRBJ2-5; V gene: TRBV14; CDR3 protein: CASSPAGGETQYF; CDR3 DNA: TGTGCCAGCAGCCCTGCGGGGGGGGAGACCCAGTACTTC
D gene: -; clone size: -; J gene: TRBJ2-1; V gene: TRBV28; CDR3 protein: CASSPPWDEQFF; CDR3 DNA: TGTGCCAGCAGTCCCCCCTGGGATGAGCAGTTCTTC
D gene: TRBD1; clone size: -; J gene: TRBJ1-4; V gene: TRBV19; CDR3 protein: CASSARDRNEKLFF; CDR3 DNA: TGTGCCAGTAGTGCCCGGGACAGAAATGAAAAACTGTTTTTT
D gene: -; clone size: once; J gene: TRBJ1-1; V gene: TRBV9; CDR3 protein: CASSVASITEKMNTEAFF; CDR3 DNA: TGTGCCAGCAGCGTAGCTTCAATAACAGAAAAAATGAACACTGAAGCTTTCTTT
D gene: -; clone size: -; J gene: TRBJ2-1; V gene: TRBV10-1; CDR3 protein: CASSISRGASYNEQFF; CDR3 DNA: TGCGCCAGCAGTATCTCTAGGGGGGCCTCCTACAATGAGCAGTTCTTC
D gene: TRBD1; clone size: -; J gene: TRBJ2-1; V gene: TRBV7-9; CDR3 protein: CASSLGQGASNEQFF; CDR3 DNA: TGTGCCAGCAGCTTAGGACAGGGGGCTAGTAATGAGCAGTTCTTC
D gene: -; clone size: few; J gene: TRBJ2-1; V gene: TRBV9; CDR3 protein: CASSVGIGNEQFF; CDR3 DNA: TGTGCCAGCAGCGTAGGGATCGGGAATGAGCAGTTCTTC
D gene: -; clone size: -; J gene: TRBJ2-7; V gene: TRBV4-3; CDR3 protein: CASSQVTSTYEQYF; CDR3 DNA: TGCGCCAGCAGCCAAGTTACCAGCACCTACGAGCAGTACTTC
D gene: -; clone size: -; J gene: TRBJ1-1; V gene: TRBV28; CDR3 protein: CASSSGQTNTEAFF; CDR3 DNA: TGTGCCAGTAGTTCGGGGCAGACGAACACTGAAGCTTTCTTT
D gene: TRBD1; clone size: few; J gene: TRBJ1-4; V gene: TRBV6-2/TRBV6-3; CDR3 protein: CASSSKSGTGNEKLFF; CDR3 DNA: TGTGCCAGCAGTTCGAAATCCGGGACAGGGAATGAAAAACTGTTTTTT
D gene: -; clone size: -; J gene: TRBJ2-5; V gene: TRBV11-3; CDR3 protein: CASSLGYREQETQYF; CDR3 DNA: TGTGCCAGCAGCTTAGGGTACAGGGAACAAGAGACCCAGTACTTC
D gene: -; clone size: -; J gene: TRBJ1-5; V gene: TRBV6-2/TRBV6-3; CDR3 protein: CASSLTDSQYQPQHF; CDR3 DNA: TGTGCCAGCAGTTTGACCGACAGCCAGTATCAGCCCCAGCATTTT
D gene: -; clone size: -; J gene: TRBJ2-7; V gene: TRBV7-6; CDR3 protein: CASSHITPGADYEQYF; CDR3 DNA: TGTGCCAGCAGCCATATAACCCCGGGGGCAGACTACGAGCAGTACTTC
D gene: -; clone size: -; J gene: TRBJ1-1; V gene: TRBV7-2; CDR3 protein: CASSSVPGGRTEAFF; CDR3 DNA: TGTGCCAGCAGCTCGGTCCCGGGGGGACGCACTGAAGCTTTCTTT
D gene: -; clone size: -; J gene: TRBJ1-2; V gene: TRBV19; CDR3 protein: CASSRTNYGYTF; CDR3 DNA: TGTGCCAGTAGTAGGACCAACTATGGCTACACCTTC
D gene: TRBD1; clone size: -; J gene: TRBJ2-7; V gene: TRBV24-1; CDR3 protein: CATSDPGTGEQYF; CDR3 DNA: TGTGCCACCAGTGACCCAGGGACAGGGGAGCAGTACTTC
D gene: -; clone size: -; J gene: TRBJ2-5; V gene: TRBV2; CDR3 protein: CASTGGETQYF; CDR3 DNA: TGTGCCAGCACCGGGGGAGAGACCCAGTACTTC
D gene: -; clone size: -; J gene: TRBJ2-3; V gene: TRBV29-1; CDR3 protein: CSVPLSPGYTDTQYF; CDR3 DNA: TGCAGCGTGCCCCTGAGCCCAGGGTACACAGATACGCAGTATTTT
D gene: TRBD1; clone size: -; J gene: TRBJ2-3; V gene: TRBV2; CDR3 protein: CASSLLDRASTDTQYF; CDR3 DNA: TGTGCCAGCAGTTTGTTGGACAGGGCTAGCACAGATACGCAGTATTTT
D gene: -; clone size: once; J gene: TRBJ2-3; V gene: TRBV18; CDR3 protein: CASSNSFTDTQYF; CDR3 DNA: TGTGCCAGCTCAAACAGTTTCACAGATACGCAGTATTTT
D gene: TRBD1; clone size: -; J gene: TRBJ1-1; V gene: TRBV7-8; CDR3 protein: CASSQTTGTAAFF; CDR3 DNA: TGTGCCAGCAGCCAAACAACCGGGACAGCAGCTTTCTTT
D gene: TRBD1; clone size: -; J gene: TRBJ2-2; V gene: TRBV7-9; CDR3 protein: CASSPRGRGTGELFF; CDR3 DNA: TGTGCCAGCAGCCCCAGGGGGCGCGGGACCGGGGAGCTGTTTTTT
D gene: TRBD1; clone size: -; J gene: TRBJ2-7; V gene: TRBV18; CDR3 protein: CASSPLGQGEDEQYF; CDR3 DNA: TGTGCCAGCTCACCACTAGGACAGGGTGAAGACGAGCAGTACTTC
D gene: TRBD2; clone size: -; J gene: TRBJ2-2; V gene: TRBV9; CDR3 protein: CASSFLAGGNTGELFF; CDR3 DNA: TGTGCCAGCAGCTTCTTAGCGGGGGGCAACACCGGGGAGCTGTTTTTT
D gene: -; clone size: -; J gene: TRBJ2-7; V gene: TRBV24-1; CDR3 protein: CATSAAGQTTYEQYF; CDR3 DNA: TGTGCCACCAGTGCCGCGGGACAGACGACCTACGAGCAGTACTTC
D gene: TRBD1; clone size: -; J gene: TRBJ2-2; V gene: TRBV9; CDR3 protein: CASSVGTGWAGELFF; CDR3 DNA: TGTGCCAGCAGCGTAGGGACAGGGTGGGCCGGGGAGCTGTTTTTT
D gene: -; clone size: -; J gene: TRBJ2-7; V gene: TRBV5-8; CDR3 protein: CASRLAGRGSYEQYF; CDR3 DNA: TGTGCCAGCAGACTCGCCGGCAGGGGCTCCTACGAGCAGTACTTC
D gene: -; clone size: -; J gene: TRBJ2-5; V gene: TRBV7-2; CDR3 protein: CASSHLPYISEETQYF; CDR3 DNA: TGTGCCAGCAGCCATTTACCATACATTTCTGAGGAGACCCAGTACTTC
D gene: -; clone size: -; J gene: TRBJ1-5; V gene: TRBV28; CDR3 protein: CASSFQLNQPQHF; CDR3 DNA: TGTGCCAGCAGTTTCCAGTTGAATCAGCCCCAGCATTTT
D gene: -; clone size: few; J gene: TRBJ1-6; V gene: TRBV21-1; CDR3 protein: CASSGRALLPYNSPLHF; CDR3 DNA: TGTGCCAGCAGCGGCCGGGCCCTACTGCCCTATAATTCACCCCTCCACTTT
D gene: -; clone size: -; J gene: TRBJ1-6; V gene: TRBV11-2; CDR3 protein: CASSLDRGSPLHF; CDR3 DNA: TGTGCCAGCAGCTTAGATCGAGGTTCACCCCTCCACTTT
D gene: -; clone size: -; J gene: TRBJ1-4; V gene: TRBV6-6; CDR3 protein: CASSYSGSAGEKLFF; CDR3 DNA: TGTGCCAGCAGTTACTCGGGCTCGGCCGGTGAAAAACTGTTTTTT
D gene: -; clone size: -; J gene: TRBJ1-5; V gene: TRBV12-3/TRBV12-4; CDR3 protein: CASSLRPNQPQHF; CDR3 DNA: TGTGCCAGCAGTCTTCGCCCCAATCAGCCCCAGCATTTT
D gene: -; clone size: once; J gene: TRBJ1-6; V gene: TRBV6-5; CDR3 protein: CASSYYGGNDSPLHF; CDR3 DNA: TGTGCCAGCAGTTACTATGGGGGAAATGATTCACCCCTCCACTTT
D gene: -; clone size: -; J gene: TRBJ1-2; V gene: TRBV3-1/TRBV3-2; CDR3 protein: CASSQAQTEYYGYTF; CDR3 DNA: TGTGCCAGCAGCCAAGCACAGACAGAATACTATGGCTACACCTTC
D gene: -; clone size: -; J gene: TRBJ1-1; V gene: TRBV4-3; CDR3 protein: CASSQGTAISTEAFF; CDR3 DNA: TGCGCCAGCAGCCAAGGGACAGCTATTTCCACTGAAGCTTTCTTT
D gene: -; clone size: once; J gene: TRBJ1-6; V gene: TRBV9; CDR3 protein: CASSVEPESGSPLHF; CDR3 DNA: TGTGCCAGCAGCGTAGAACCGGAGTCCGGTTCACCCCTCCACTTT
D gene: -; clone size: -; J gene: TRBJ2-5; V gene: TRBV6-5; CDR3 protein: CASSSSGTGSLTQYF; CDR3 DNA: TGTGCCAGCTCGTCCTCGGGCACAGGGTCCCTGACCCAGTACTTC
D gene: -; clone size: -; J gene: TRBJ2-1; V gene: TRBV28; CDR3 protein: CASSSRAQFF; CDR3 DNA: TGTGCCAGCAGCTCCCGGGCACAGTTCTTC
D gene: -; clone size: -; J gene: TRBJ1-3; V gene: TRBV2; CDR3 protein: CASRKDESSGNTIYF; CDR3 DNA: TGTGCCAGCAGAAAGGACGAGAGCTCTGGAAACACCATATATTTT
D gene: TRBD1; clone size: -; J gene: TRBJ1-2; V gene: TRBV19; CDR3 protein: CASSTNRGGNYGYTF; CDR3 DNA: TGTGCCAGTAGTACAAACAGGGGAGGTAACTATGGCTACACCTTC
D gene: -; clone size: -; J gene: TRBJ2-2; V gene: TRBV2; CDR3 protein: CASRERTGGGELFF; CDR3 DNA: TGTGCCAGCAGGGAGAGGACGGGCGGCGGGGAGCTGTTTTTT
D gene: TRBD2; clone size: -; J gene: TRBJ2-5; V gene: TRBV2; CDR3 protein: CASSPRLAGGQKTQYF; CDR3 DNA: TGTGCCAGCAGTCCTCGACTAGCGGGGGGGCAAAAGACCCAGTACTTC
D gene: -; clone size: -; J gene: TRBJ1-1; V gene: TRBV9; CDR3 protein: CASSLRQVGTEAFF; CDR3 DNA: TGTGCCAGCAGCCTCCGACAGGTTGGGACTGAAGCTTTCTTT
D gene: -; clone size: -; J gene: TRBJ2-2; V gene: TRBV5-1; CDR3 protein: CASRGGARSTGELFF; CDR3 DNA: TGCGCCAGCAGAGGGGGGGCGCGGAGCACCGGGGAGCTGTTTTTT
D gene: -; clone size: few; J gene: TRBJ2-5; V gene: TRBV12-1; CDR3 protein: CASSFRETQYF; CDR3 DNA: TGTGCCAGCAGCTTTAGAGAGACCCAGTACTTC
D gene: -; clone size: -; J gene: TRBJ1-2; V gene: TRBV28; CDR3 protein: CASSNVPHYGYTF; CDR3 DNA: TGTGCCAGCAGTAACGTTCCTCACTATGGCTACACCTTC
D gene: TRBD2; clone size: -; J gene: TRBJ2-2; V gene: TRBV15; CDR3 protein: CATSRGGANTGELFF; CDR3 DNA: TGTGCCACCAGCAGGGGAGGGGCGAACACCGGGGAGCTGTTTTTT
D gene: -; clone size: -; J gene: TRBJ1-2; V gene: TRBV28; CDR3 protein: CASSSNNSPWYGYTF; CDR3 DNA: TGTGCCAGCAGTTCTAACAACTCCCCTTGGTATGGCTACACCTTC